Shown below are 7 T cell receptor beta chains from a single sample sequenced in a study of OX40 agonist ivuxolimab in advanced cancers. Sequencing was performed with immunoSEQ multiplex PCR; in TCRdb, only in-frame clones are kept and a portion is missing. The data show tens of thousands of clones, around 88% seen once. The specimen comprised CD4+ or CD8+ T cells sorted from blood, sampled in a trial of the OX40 agonist ivuxolimab. The receptor set was obtained from an adult with an advanced solid tumor such as melanoma, head and neck, liver or kidney cancer.

J is TRBJ2-7 and V is TRBV16, with a weak D call TRBD1 (6 bases). Looked up from germline, CDR1 is KGHSY and CDR2 is FQNENV. V gave up 3 bases and J gave up 7 bases, with 13 bases separating them. The CDR3 length is 13 residues. CDR3 protein: CASSHGQPIEQYF. DNA for the CDR3: TGTGCCAGCAGCCACGGACAGCCCATAGAGCAGTACTTC.

The chain is built from TRBV6-5 and TRBJ2-2; D unclear. Trimming stripped 0 bases from V and 6 bases from J, with 11 bases between. Germline V gives CDR1 MNHEY, CDR2 SVGAGI. The CDR3 length is 15 residues. This CDR3 is CASSYSQQSAGELFF. The DNA of the CDR3 is TGTGCCAGCAGTTACTCCCAGCAATCTGCCGGGGAGCTGTTTTTT.

This clone occurred once. This chain uses TRBV29-1 with TRBJ1-3; D unclear. V was cut by 4 bases and J by 0 bases, with 16 bases left in between. Germline CDR1 and CDR2: SQVTM and ANQGSEA. The CDR3 extends over 16 amino acids. The CDR3 DNA reads TGCAGCGTTGTGCCCACTGAGCGGAGCTCTGGAAACACCATATATTTT. Protein sequence: CSVVPTERSSGNTIYF.

In this sample, this clone turned up once. The J gene is TRBJ2-7, the V gene TRBV5-6; D is undetermined. The germline V and J ends were trimmed by 3 bases and 0 bases, with 4 bases remaining between them. The CDR3 is made up of 12 amino acids. Germline-derived CDR1 and CDR2 are SGHDT and YYEEEE. This CDR3 reads CASSWGSYEQYF. CDR3 coding DNA: TGTGCCAGCAGCTGGGGCTCCTACGAGCAGTACTTC.

The chain uses TRBV5-5 and TRBJ1-1; 7 bases align to TRBD1. The CDR3 covers 17 residues. The junction had 11 bases not matched to a gene; V was cut back by 3 bases and J by 0 bases. In germline, CDR1 is SGHKS, CDR2 YYEKEE (reference sequence). Written as DNA, the CDR3 is TGTGCCAGCAGCTCATTGACAGGGCACTACATGAACACTGAAGCTTTCTTT. It codes for CASSSLTGHYMNTEAFF.

This chain uses TRBV10-2 with TRBJ2-7; D not resolved. Germline loops: CDR1 WSHSY, CDR2 SAAADI. This CDR3 is built from 16 residues. V dropped 3 bases and J dropped 4 bases, with 19 bases sitting between them. The CDR3, as DNA: TGCGCCAGCAGTGATCCGATCCGGGTTGGCCTTTACGAGCAGTACTTC. Protein sequence: CASSDPIRVGLYEQYF.

This rearrangement joins TRBV27 to TRBJ1-5; 8 positions match TRBD1. Trimming removed 4 bases from V and 3 bases from J; junction bases left unmatched: 8. CDR1 is MNHEY and CDR2 is SMNVEV in the germline V gene (reference sequence). The CDR3 loop spans 16 amino acids. The CDR3 reads CASSYRGSDYNQPQHF. DNA of the CDR3: TGTGCCAGCAGTTACAGGGGGTCAGATTACAATCAGCCCCAGCATTTT.